The present T cell receptor (beta chain) was sequenced within a study of blood T cell repertoires in COVID-19 (dated by TCRdb to about 2020). General notes on the study: Samples from collaborators originated in the United States, Italy and Spain and spanned both the acute and convalescent phases of COVID-19. The prospective study material was composed of cDNA or gDNA derived from T cells, B-cell-depleted T cells, or PBMCs. The sample metadata nearly always contained a de-identified subject ID, COVID-19 status, age in years and sex. The samples were drawn from the first 160 participants of the ongoing ImmuneRACE study and from some 1,300 subjects provided by 6 global collaborators. The repertoires were released in a freely available public database meant as a resource for research on the immune response to SARS-CoV-2. Subjects who had been exposed to COVID-19, were actively infected with it, or had recovered from it provided the deeply sampled blood TCRbeta repertoires that made up the dataset. Where available, HLA class I and class II types were obtained from metadata supplied by the sample provider rather than from assay-based typing. Study-wide conclusions, independent of this receptor: How much clinical and demographic metadata was included differed by source and by participant, and the metadata was provided uncurated.

The immunoSEQ Assay, a bias-controlled multiplex PCR, was used to amplify TCRbeta CDR3 regions from genomic DNA. In the paper's pipeline: Nucleated cell counts per sample were estimated from amplification of reference gene primers within the assay. To quantify the absolute abundance of each unique TCRbeta CDR3 rearrangement, sequence reads were collapsed and filtered. For each sample, productive Simpson clonality was calculated as the square root of Simpson's diversity index over productive rearrangements. TCRdb's version of the immuneACCESS table is confined to in-frame rearrangements and falls short of the full clone set. An unresolved V gene accounts for under half of the shortfall where checked; the remainder is of unknown origin. Clone size and the V and J calls come from that table; the DNA yielded D and trimming. This sample lists roughly 190,000 clones; roughly 86% were detected once. The ten largest clonotypes hold 5.1% of the sample.

Here V drops 0 bases and J drops 1 base, and the junction holds 1 base not matched to any gene. Based on the germline V gene, the CDR1 and CDR2 sequences are SGHTA and FQGTGA. The cysteine opens and the phenylalanine closes a CDR3 of 17 amino acids. Only the CDR3 part of the read is kept: 51 bases, read in frame from the first base. A remark on this clone: This clone's antigen is unknown. The record has no base qualities; no much larger clone is one base away.

Collaborating institutions collected whole blood in K2EDTA tubes following their own protocols. For TCRbeta analysis, collaborator samples were shipped as frozen whole blood, as isolated PBMCs, or as DNA extracted from either sample type. Sequencing used peripheral blood. This TCR came from a woman in her 70s with active or convalescent COVID-19. The sequence is built from TRBV7-3 and TRBJ2-2; TRBD2 fits 11 bases in the junction. The nucleotide sequence is given as TGTGCCAGCAGCTTAACCGGGACTAGCGGGAACACCGGGGAGCTGTTTTTT. This sequence encodes CASSLTGTSGNTGELFF.